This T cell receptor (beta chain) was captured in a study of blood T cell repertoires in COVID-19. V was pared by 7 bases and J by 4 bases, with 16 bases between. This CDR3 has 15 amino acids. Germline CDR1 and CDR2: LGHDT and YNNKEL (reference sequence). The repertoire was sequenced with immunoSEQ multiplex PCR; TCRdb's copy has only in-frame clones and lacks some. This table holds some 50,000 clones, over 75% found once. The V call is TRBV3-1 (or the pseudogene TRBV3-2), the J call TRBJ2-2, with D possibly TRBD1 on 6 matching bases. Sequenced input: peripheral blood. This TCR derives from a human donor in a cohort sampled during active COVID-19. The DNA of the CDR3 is TGTGCCAGCAAGCCGGGACAATGGGCCACCGGGGAGCTGTTTTTT. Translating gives CASKPGQWATGELFF.